Following are 7 T cell receptor beta chains from one sample sequenced in a study of cytomegalovirus exposure and HLA in healthy donors (dated by TCRdb to the late 2010s). Library method: the immunoSEQ multiplex PCR assay. The multiplex PCR relied on a mix of 60 forward primers for TCR Vbeta segments and 13 reverse primers for TCR Jbeta segments. The table was pulled from immuneACCESS by TCRdb, which kept in-frame rearrangements only. Such tables lose some clones; where checked, under half of the loss comes from unresolved V genes, and the rest has no known cause. The sample table contains 89,000 or so clones; only one count was recorded for over 60% of them. Clones ranked in the top ten supply 4% to 4.5% of the sample. The sample taken for sequencing was PBMCs. Receptor source: a man aged 60-69 years in good health and CMV-seronegative.

V and J are TRBV30 and TRBJ1-4, with 7 nucleotides matching TRBD1. The junction had 6 bases not matched to a gene; V was cut back by 2 bases and J by 3 bases. The CDR3 sequence is 15 residues long. The germline gives CDR1 GTSNPN, CDR2 SVGIG (reference sequence). This CDR3 reads CAWSRWDSSNEKLFF. DNA for the CDR3: TGTGCCTGGAGTAGGTGGGACAGCTCTAATGAAAAACTGTTTTTT.

The V and J genes are TRBV4-2 and TRBJ1-4; TRBD1 agrees at 7 bases. Germline V gives CDR1 LGHNA, CDR2 YNFKEQ. The CDR3 length is 17 residues. Trimming took 1 base from V and 7 from J; bases not matched to a gene: 12. CDR3 protein: CASSQGEIRGSGEKLFF. CDR3 coding DNA: TGTGCCAGCAGCCAAGGGGAAATCAGGGGGTCGGGTGAAAAACTGTTTTTT.

The rearrangement joins TRBV29-1 to TRBJ2-7; D perhaps matches TRBD1 (6 bases). Trimming pared 0 bases from V and 5 bases from J, leaving 14 bases between. The CDR3 consists of 14 residues. The germline V gene encodes CDR1 SQVTM and CDR2 ANQGSEA. The CDR3: CSVEDWPGVNEQYF. As DNA, the CDR3 is TGCAGCGTTGAAGATTGGCCAGGGGTTAACGAGCAGTACTTC.

The V and J genes are TRBV7-8 and TRBJ1-5, with 9 bases aligning to TRBD1. This CDR3 has 15 residues. CDR1 is SGHVS and CDR2 is FQNEAQ in the germline V gene. Trimming took 4 bases from V and 4 from J; bases not matched to a gene: 5. For the CDR3, the DNA is TGTGCCAGCAGCTCTGACGGGACAGGGAATCAGCCCCAGCATTTT. It encodes CASSSDGTGNQPQHF.

CDR3 DNA: TGTGCCAGCAGTGAACGGGGGGCTGGCACAGATACGCAGTATTTT. It encodes CASSERGAGTDTQYF. The J gene is TRBJ2-3, the V gene TRBV6-1, with D possibly being TRBD2 (7 bases). V was clipped by 2 bases and J by 1 base, with 10 bases between them. The CDR3 loop spans 15 amino acids. The germline V gene encodes CDR1 MNHNS and CDR2 SASEGT.

The chain employs TRBV10-3 and TRBJ2-7; tentatively, D is TRBD2 (7 bases). The CDR3 contains 14 residues. CDR1 is ENHRY, CDR2 SYGVKD, per germline. The ends were cut back, 5 bases at V and 0 bases at J, with 11 bases in the middle. The CDR3 bases are TGTGCCATCAGTCCGGGGGGCCTCTCCTACGAGCAGTACTTC. As protein: CAISPGGLSYEQYF.

This chain links TRBV7-9 with TRBJ1-4, with D possibly matching TRBD1 (5 bases). Germline CDR1 SEHNR, CDR2 FQNEAQ (reference sequence). V shed 0 bases and J shed 0 bases, with 11 bases lying between them. CDR3 length: 17 residues. DNA of the CDR3: TGTGCCAGCAGCTTAGCACAGGCCCCTGCAACTAATGAAAAACTGTTTTTT. Amino acid sequence: CASSLAQAPATNEKLFF.